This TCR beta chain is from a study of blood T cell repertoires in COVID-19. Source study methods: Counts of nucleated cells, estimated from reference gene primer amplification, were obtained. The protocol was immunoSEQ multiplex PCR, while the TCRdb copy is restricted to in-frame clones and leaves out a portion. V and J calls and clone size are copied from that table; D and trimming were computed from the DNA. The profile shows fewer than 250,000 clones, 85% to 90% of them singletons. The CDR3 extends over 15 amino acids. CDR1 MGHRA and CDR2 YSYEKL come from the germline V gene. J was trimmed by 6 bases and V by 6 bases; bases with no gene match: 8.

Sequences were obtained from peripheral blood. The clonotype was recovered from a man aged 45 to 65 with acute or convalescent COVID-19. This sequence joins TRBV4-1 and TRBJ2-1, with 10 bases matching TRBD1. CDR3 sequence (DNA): TGCGCCAGCAGTCCCTTCGGGACAGGGGTCAATGAGCAGTTCTTC. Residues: CASSPFGTGVNEQFF.